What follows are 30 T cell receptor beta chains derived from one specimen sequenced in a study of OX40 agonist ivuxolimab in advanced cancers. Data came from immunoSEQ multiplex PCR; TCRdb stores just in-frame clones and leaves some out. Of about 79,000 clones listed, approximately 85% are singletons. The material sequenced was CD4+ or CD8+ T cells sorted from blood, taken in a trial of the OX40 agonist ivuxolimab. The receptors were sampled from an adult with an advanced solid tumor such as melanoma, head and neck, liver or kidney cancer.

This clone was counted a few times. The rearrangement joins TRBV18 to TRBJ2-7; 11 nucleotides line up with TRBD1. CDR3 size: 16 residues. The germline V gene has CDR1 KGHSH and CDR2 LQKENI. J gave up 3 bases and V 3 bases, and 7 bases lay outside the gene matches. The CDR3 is CASSPPGQGANYEQYF. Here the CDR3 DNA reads TGTGCCAGCTCACCTCCAGGACAGGGGGCCAACTACGAGCAGTACTTC.

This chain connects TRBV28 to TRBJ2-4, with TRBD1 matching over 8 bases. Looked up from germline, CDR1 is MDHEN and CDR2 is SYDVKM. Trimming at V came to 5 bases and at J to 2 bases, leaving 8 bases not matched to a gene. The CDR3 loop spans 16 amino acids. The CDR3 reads CASSPPGQGSKNIQYF. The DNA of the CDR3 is TGTGCCAGCAGTCCGCCCGGACAGGGCTCCAAAAACATTCAGTACTTC.

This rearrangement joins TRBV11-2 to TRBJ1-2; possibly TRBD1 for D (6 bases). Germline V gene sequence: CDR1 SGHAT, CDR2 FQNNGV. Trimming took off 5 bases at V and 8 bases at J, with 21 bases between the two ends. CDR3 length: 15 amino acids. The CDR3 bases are TGTGCCAGCAGCCCGTCTCCTTCCAGGGGTCCGGGCTACACCTTC. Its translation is CASSPSPSRGPGYTF.

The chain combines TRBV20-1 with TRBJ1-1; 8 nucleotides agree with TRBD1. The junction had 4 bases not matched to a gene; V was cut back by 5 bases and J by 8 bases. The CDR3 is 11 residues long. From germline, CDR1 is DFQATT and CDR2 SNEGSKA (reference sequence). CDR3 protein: CSASRQGEAFF. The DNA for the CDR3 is TGCAGTGCTTCAAGACAGGGGGAAGCTTTCTTT.

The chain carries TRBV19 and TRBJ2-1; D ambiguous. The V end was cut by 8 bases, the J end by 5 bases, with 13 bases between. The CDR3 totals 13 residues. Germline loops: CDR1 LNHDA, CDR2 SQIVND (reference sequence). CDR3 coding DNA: TGTGCCAGTTCCTTTTCCACCCACAATGAGCAGTTCTTC. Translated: CASSFSTHNEQFF.

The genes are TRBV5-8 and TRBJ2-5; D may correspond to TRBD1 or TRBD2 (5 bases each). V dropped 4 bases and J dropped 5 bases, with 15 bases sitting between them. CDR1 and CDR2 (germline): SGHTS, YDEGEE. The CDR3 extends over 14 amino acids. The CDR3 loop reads CASSPQGTRETQYF. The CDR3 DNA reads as TGTGCCAGCAGCCCCCAGGGTACTAGGGAGACCCAGTACTTC.

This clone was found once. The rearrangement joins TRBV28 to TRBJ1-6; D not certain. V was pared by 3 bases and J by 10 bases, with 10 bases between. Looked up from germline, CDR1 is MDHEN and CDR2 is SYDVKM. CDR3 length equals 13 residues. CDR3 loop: CASSLATTSPLHF. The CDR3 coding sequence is TGTGCCAGCAGTTTGGCCACGACCTCACCCCTCCACTTT.

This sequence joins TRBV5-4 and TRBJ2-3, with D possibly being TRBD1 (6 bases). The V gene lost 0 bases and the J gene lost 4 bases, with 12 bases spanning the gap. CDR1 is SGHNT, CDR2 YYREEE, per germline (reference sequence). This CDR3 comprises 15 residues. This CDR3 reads CASSLDRASSDTQYF. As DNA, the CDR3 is TGTGCCAGCAGCTTGGACAGGGCGTCGTCAGATACGCAGTATTTT.

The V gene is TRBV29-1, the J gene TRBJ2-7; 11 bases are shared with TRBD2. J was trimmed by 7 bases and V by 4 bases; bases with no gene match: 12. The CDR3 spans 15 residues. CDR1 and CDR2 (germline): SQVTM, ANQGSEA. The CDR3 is CSVVGSSGRAGEQYF. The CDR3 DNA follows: TGCAGCGTTGTCGGGAGTAGCGGGAGGGCCGGGGAGCAGTACTTC.

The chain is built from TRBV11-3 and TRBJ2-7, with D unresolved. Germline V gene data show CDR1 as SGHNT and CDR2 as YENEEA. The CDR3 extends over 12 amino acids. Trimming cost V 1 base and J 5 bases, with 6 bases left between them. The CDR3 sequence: CASSLGGHEQYF. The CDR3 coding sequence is TGTGCCAGCAGCTTAGGAGGCCACGAGCAGTACTTC.

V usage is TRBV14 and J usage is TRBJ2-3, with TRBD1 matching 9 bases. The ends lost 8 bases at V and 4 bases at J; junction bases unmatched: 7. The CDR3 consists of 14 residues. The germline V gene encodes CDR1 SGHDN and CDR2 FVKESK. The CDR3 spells CASGTGTGSDTQYF. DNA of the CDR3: TGTGCCAGCGGGACAGGGACGGGCTCAGATACGCAGTATTTT.

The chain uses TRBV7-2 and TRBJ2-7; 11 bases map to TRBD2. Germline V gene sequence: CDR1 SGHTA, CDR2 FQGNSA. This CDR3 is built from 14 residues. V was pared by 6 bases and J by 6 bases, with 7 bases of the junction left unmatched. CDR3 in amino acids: CASRIAGGPIEQYF. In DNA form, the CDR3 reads TGTGCCAGCAGGATAGCGGGAGGGCCTATCGAGCAGTACTTC.

CDR3 nucleotide sequence: TGTGCCAGCAGTACTTGGACTAGCGAATACAATGAGCAGTTCTTC. Residues: CASSTWTSEYNEQFF. The chain combines TRBV6-5 with TRBJ2-1, with 9 bases identical to TRBD2. The germline CDR1 and CDR2 sequences are MNHEY and SVGAGI. Trimming at V came to 5 bases and at J to 4 bases, leaving 6 bases not matched to a gene. The length of the CDR3 is 15 residues.

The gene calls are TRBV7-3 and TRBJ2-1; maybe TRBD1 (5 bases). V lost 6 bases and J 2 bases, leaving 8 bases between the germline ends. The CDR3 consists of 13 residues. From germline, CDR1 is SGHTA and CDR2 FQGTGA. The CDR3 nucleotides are TGTGCCAGCAGATTCAGGGCCTACAATGAGCAGTTCTTC. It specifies CASRFRAYNEQFF. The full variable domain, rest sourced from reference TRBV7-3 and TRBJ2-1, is GAGVSQTPSNKVTEKGKYVELRCDPISGHTALYWYRQSLGQGPEFLIYFQGTGAADDSGLPNDRFFAVRPEGSVSTLKIQRTERGDSAVYLCASRFRAYNEQFFGPGTRLTVL.

CDR3 residues: CASSSNSNQPQHF. The CDR3 DNA follows: TGTGCCAGCAGCTCCAATAGCAATCAGCCCCAGCATTTT. The V and J genes are TRBV6-1 and TRBJ1-5; unclear D gene. With 6 bases removed from V and 0 bases from J, the gap between germline ends came to 6 bases. The CDR3 contains 13 residues. Germline V lookup: CDR1 MNHNS, CDR2 SASEGT.

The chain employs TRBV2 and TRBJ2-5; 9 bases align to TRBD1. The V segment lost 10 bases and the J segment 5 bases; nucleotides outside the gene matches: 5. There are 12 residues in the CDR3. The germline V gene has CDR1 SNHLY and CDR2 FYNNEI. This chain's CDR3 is CATLTGGETQYF. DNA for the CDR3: TGTGCCACCCTGACAGGGGGGGAGACCCAGTACTTC.

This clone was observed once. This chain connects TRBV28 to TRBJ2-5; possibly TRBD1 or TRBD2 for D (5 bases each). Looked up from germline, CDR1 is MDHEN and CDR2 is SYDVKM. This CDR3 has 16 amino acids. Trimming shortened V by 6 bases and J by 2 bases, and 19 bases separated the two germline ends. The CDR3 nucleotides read TGTGCCAGCAGCGACTCCCGGGACCCACCACAAGAGACCCAGTACTTC. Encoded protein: CASSDSRDPPQETQYF.

CDR3: CATSRDAAHSLNEQFF. The DNA for the CDR3 is TGTGCCACCAGCAGAGATGCGGCCCATTCCTTGAATGAGCAGTTCTTC. This chain connects TRBV15 to TRBJ2-1; D gene ambiguous. This CDR3 contains 16 residues. CDR1 LNHNV and CDR2 YYDKDF come from the germline V gene (reference sequence). V lost 0 bases to trimming and J lost 7 bases, with 16 bases between them. Full variable domain (remainder filled in from reference TRBV15 and TRBJ2-1): DAMVIQNPRYQVTQFGKPVTLSCSQTLNHNVMYWYQQKSSQAPKLLFHYYDKDFNNEADTPDNFQSRRPNTSFCFLDIRSPGLGDTAMYLCATSRDAAHSLNEQFFGPGTRLTVL.

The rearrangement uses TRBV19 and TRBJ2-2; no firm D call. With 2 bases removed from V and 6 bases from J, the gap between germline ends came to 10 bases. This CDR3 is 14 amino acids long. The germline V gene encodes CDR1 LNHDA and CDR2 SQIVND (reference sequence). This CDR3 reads CASSILPIPGELFF. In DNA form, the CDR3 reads TGTGCCAGTAGTATACTTCCTATCCCCGGGGAGCTGTTTTTT.

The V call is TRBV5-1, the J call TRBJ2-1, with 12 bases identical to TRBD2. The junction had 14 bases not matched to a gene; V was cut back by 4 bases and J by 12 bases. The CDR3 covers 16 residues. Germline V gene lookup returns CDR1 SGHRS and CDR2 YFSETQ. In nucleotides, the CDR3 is TGCGCCAGCAGCCCTAACCGACTAGCGGGAGTCCCCGGGCAGTTCTTC. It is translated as CASSPNRLAGVPGQFF. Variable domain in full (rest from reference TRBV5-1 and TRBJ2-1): KAGVTQTPRYLIKTRGQQVTLSCSPISGHRSVSWYQQTPGQGLQFLFEYFSETQRNKGNFPGRFSGRQFSNSRSEMNVSTLELGDSALYLCASSPNRLAGVPGQFFGPGTRLTVL.

CDR3 in DNA: TGTGCCAGCAGCGTGCTAGCGGGAGTTTACAATGAGCAGTTCTTC. Translation gives CASSVLAGVYNEQFF. The chain joins TRBV5-4 to TRBJ2-1; 10 nucleotides match TRBD2. CDR1 is SGHNT and CDR2 is YYREEE in the germline V gene (reference sequence). The CDR3 has 15 residues. With V trimmed by 4 bases and J by 4 bases, 5 bases remained unmatched.

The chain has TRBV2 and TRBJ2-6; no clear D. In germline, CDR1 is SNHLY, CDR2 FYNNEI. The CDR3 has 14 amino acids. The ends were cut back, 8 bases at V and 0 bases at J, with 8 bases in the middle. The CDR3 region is CASGWSSGANVLTF. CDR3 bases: TGTGCCAGCGGATGGAGCTCTGGGGCCAACGTCCTGACTTTC.

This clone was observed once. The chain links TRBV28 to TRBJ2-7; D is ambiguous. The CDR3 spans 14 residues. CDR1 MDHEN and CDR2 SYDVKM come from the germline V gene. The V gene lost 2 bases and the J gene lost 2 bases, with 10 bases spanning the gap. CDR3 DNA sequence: TGTGCCAGCAGTTTAAGTGCCGATGCCTACGAGCAGTACTTC. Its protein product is CASSLSADAYEQYF.

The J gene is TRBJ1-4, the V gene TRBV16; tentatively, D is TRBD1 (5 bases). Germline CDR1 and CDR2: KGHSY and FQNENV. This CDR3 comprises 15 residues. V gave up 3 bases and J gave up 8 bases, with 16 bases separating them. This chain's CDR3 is CASSHHRTEGEKLFF. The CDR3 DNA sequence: TGTGCCAGCAGCCACCACAGGACCGAGGGGGAAAAACTGTTTTTT.

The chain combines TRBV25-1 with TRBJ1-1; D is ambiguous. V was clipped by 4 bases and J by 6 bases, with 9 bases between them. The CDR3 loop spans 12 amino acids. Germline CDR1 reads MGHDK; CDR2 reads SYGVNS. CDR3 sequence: CASSGLSPEAFF. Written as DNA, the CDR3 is TGTGCCAGCAGTGGACTGTCCCCTGAAGCTTTCTTT.

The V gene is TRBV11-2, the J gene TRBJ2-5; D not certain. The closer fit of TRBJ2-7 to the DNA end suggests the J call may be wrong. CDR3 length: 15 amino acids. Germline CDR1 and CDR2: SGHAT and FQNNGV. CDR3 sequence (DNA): TGTGCCAGCAGCTTACAGGACGGAAGCTCCTACGAGCAGTACTTC. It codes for CASSLQDGSSYEQYF.

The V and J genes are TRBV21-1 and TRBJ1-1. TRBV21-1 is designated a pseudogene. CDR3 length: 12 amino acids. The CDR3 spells CASTARQLGAFF. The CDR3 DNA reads TGTGCCAGCACCGCTCGTCAGCTCGGGGCTTTCTTT.

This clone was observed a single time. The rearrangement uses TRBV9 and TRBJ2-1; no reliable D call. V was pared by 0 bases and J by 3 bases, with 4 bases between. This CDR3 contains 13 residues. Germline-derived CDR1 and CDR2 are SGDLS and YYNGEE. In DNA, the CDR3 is TGTGCCAGCAGCGTAGGGGACTACAATGAGCAGTTCTTC. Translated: CASSVGDYNEQFF.

The CDR3 DNA follows: TGTGCCAGTACCCTAGCGGACACCGGGGAGCTGTTTTTT. Its protein is CASTLADTGELFF. The chain employs TRBV19 and TRBJ2-2; 7 positions match TRBD2. The CDR3 consists of 13 residues. Trimming took 7 bases from V and 3 from J; bases not matched to a gene: 2. CDR1 and CDR2 from the germline V gene are LNHDA and SQIVND (reference sequence).

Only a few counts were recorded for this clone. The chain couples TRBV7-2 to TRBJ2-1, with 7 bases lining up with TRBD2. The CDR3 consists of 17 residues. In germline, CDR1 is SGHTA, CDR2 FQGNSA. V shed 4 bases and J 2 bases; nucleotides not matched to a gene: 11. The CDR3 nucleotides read TGTGCCAGCAGCTCGCATGTTCGGGGAGGGCCCTACAATGAGCAGTTCTTC. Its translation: CASSSHVRGGPYNEQFF.